This TCR beta chain was sequenced in a study of blood T cell repertoires in COVID-19. This CDR3 is 13 amino acids long. Per the germline V gene, CDR1 is GTSNPN and CDR2 is SVGIG (reference sequence). V was pared by 7 bases and J by 7 bases, with 10 bases of the junction left unmatched. The table came from immunoSEQ multiplex PCR; TCRdb's copy has only in-frame clones and leaves some out. The sample yields fewer than 200,000 clones, about 90% seen once. Material: peripheral blood. This rearrangement joins TRBV30 to TRBJ1-1; 9 bases line up with TRBD1. The TCR was taken from a young man with COVID-19, enrolled during active disease. Written as DNA, the CDR3 is TGTGCCTTAAGCCCCGGACAGGGGATTGAAGCTTTCTTT. It specifies CALSPGQGIEAFF.